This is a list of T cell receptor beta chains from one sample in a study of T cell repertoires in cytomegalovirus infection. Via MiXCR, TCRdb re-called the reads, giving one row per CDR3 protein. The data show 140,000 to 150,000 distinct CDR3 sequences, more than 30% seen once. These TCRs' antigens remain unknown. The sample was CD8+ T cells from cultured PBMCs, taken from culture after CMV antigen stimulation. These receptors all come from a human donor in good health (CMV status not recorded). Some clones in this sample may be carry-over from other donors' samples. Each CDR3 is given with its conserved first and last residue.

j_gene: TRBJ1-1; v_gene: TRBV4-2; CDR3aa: CASSQEAVFNTEAFF
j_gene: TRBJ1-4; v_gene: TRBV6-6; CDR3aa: CASSYTGDLNEKLFF
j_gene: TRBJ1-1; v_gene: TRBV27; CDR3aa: CASSLGLGGTEAFF
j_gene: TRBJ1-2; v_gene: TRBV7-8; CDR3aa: CASTPEGGAHGYGYTF
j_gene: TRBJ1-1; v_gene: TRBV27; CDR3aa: CASSDRARTEAFF
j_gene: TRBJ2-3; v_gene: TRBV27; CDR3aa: CASSSPGLAGGPGADTQYF
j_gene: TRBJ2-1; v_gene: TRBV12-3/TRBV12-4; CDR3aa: CASSIPRSSVDEQFF
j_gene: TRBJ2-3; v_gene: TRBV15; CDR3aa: CATSRVAGGTNTQYF
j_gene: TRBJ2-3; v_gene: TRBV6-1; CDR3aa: CASTHSTVADTQYF
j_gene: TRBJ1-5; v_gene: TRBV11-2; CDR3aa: CASSLGFSGVNQPQHF
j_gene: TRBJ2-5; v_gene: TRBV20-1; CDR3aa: CSARGSEAGAYQETQYF
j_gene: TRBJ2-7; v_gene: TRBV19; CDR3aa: CASSISGLDGDEQYF
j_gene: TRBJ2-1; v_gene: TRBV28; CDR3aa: CASSPLTSGGAIGYNEQFF
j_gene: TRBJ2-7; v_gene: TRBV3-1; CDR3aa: CASSQDARGGEQYF
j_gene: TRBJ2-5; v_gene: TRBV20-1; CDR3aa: CSARAGTSGIRGETQYF
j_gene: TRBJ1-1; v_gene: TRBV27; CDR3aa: CASSFFGTGTEAFF
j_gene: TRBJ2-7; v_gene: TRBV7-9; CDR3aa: CASSPPGSAGEQYF
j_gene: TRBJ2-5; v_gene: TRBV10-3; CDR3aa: CAISEGSGVQETQYF
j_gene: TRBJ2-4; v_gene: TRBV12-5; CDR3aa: CASGLDYRGRKAKNIQYF
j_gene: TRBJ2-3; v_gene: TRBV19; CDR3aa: CASDQGTDTQYF
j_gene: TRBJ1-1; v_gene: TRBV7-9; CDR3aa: CASSLETRSMNTEAFF
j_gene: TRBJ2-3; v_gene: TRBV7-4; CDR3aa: CASSSGLGWDTQYF
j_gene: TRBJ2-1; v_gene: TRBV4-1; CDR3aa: CASSQAGTGSHEQFF
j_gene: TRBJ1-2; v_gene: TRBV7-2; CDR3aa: CASSRGPNYGYTF
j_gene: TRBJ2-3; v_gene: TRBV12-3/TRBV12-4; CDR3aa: CASSFGLSTDTQYF
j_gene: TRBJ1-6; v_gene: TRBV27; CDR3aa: CASSSTGTPHSPLHF
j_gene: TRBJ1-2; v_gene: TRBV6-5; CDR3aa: CASSTDRATHATYGYTF
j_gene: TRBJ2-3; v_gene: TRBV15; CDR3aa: CATSRFLGTSGEDTQYF
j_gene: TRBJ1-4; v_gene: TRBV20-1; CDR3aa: CSAREIGTGEKLFF
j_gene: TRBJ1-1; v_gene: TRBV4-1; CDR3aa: CASSQTGMNTEAFF
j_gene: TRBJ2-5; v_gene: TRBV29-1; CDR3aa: CSVATGGVETQYF
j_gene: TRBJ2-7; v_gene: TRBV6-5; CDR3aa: CASSWDKTAYEQYF
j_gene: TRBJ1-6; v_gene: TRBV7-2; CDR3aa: CASSLDRFSPLHF
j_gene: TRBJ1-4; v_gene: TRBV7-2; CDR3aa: CASSLNRGGEKLFF